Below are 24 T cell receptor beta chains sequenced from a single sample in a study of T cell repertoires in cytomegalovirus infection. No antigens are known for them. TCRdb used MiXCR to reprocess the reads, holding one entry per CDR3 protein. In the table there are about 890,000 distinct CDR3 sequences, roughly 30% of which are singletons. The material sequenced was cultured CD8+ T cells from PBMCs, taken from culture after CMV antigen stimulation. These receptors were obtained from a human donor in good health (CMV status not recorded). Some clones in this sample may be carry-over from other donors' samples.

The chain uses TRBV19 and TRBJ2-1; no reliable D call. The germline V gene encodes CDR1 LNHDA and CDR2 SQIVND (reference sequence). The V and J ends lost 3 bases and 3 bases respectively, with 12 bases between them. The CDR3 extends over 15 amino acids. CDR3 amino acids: CASSIPSWNYNEQFF. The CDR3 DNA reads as TGTGCCAGTAGTATCCCTAGTTGGAACTACAATGAGCAGTTCTTC.

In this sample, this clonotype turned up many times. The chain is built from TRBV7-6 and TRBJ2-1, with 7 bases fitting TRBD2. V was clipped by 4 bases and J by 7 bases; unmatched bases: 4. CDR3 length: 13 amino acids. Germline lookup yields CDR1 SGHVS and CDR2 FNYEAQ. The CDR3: CASSWGGDNEQFF. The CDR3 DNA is TGTGCCAGCAGCTGGGGGGGAGATAATGAGCAGTTCTTC.

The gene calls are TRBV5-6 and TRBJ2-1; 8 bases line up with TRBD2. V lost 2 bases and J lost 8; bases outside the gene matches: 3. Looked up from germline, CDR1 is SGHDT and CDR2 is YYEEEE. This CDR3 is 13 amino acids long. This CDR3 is CASSLGAGDEQFF. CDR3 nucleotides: TGTGCCAGCAGCTTAGGAGCGGGGGATGAGCAGTTCTTC. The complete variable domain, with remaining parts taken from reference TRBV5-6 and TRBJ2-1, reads DAGVTQSPTHLIKTRGQQVTLRCSPKSGHDTVSWYQQALGQGPQFIFQYYEEEERQRGNFPDRFSGHQFPNYSSELNVNALLLGDSALYLCASSLGAGDEQFFGPGTRLTVL.

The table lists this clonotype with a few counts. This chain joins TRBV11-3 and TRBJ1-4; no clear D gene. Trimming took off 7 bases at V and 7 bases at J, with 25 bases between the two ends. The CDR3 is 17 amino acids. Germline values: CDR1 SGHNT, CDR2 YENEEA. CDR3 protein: CASNRGVGGMFGEKLFF. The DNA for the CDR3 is TGTGCCAGCAACCGTGGGGTTGGAGGGATGTTTGGTGAAAAACTGTTTTTT.

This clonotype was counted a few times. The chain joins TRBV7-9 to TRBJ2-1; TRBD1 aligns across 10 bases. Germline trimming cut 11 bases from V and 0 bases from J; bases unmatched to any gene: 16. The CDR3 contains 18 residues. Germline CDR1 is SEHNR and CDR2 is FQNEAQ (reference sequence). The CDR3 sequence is CACPGTGVLLSSYNEQFF. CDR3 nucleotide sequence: TGTGCCTGTCCGGGGACAGGGGTCTTACTCAGCTCCTACAATGAGCAGTTCTTC.

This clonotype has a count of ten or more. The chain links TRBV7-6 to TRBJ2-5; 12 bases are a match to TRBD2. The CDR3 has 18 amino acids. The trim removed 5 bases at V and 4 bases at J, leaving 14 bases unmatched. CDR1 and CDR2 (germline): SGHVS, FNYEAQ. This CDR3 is CASSPYASGGASTETQYF. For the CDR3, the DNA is TGTGCCAGCAGCCCTTATGCTAGCGGGGGGGCCTCAACAGAGACCCAGTACTTC.

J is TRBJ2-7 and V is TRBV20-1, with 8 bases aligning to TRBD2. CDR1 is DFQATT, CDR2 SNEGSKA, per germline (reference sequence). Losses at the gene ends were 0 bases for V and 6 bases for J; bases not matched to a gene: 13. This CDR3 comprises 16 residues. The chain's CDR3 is CSARDWETSVDFEQYF. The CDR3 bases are TGCAGTGCTAGAGATTGGGAGACTAGCGTTGACTTCGAGCAGTACTTC.

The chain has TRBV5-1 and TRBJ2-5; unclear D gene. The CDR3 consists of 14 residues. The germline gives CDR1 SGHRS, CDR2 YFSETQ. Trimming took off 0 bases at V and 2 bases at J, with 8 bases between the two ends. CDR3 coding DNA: TGCGCCAGCAGCTTGGGAGTGGGACAAGAGACCCAGTACTTC. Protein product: CASSLGVGQETQYF.

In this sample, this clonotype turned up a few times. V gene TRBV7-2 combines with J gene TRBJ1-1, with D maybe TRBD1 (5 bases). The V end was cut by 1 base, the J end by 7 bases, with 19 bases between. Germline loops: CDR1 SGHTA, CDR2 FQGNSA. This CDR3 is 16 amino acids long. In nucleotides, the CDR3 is TGTGCCAGCAGCTTAGGCCCCCCCGGGGCCTATAATGAAGCTTTCTTT. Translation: CASSLGPPGAYNEAFF.

The CDR3 loop is CSVELDTIYGYTF. CDR3 nucleotides: TGCAGCGTTGAACTGGACACAATCTATGGCTACACCTTC. The gene calls are TRBV29-1 and TRBJ1-2; D possibly corresponds to TRBD1 (5 bases). V was clipped by 2 bases and J by 4 bases, with 11 bases between them. The CDR3 consists of 13 residues. CDR1 SQVTM and CDR2 ANQGSEA come from the germline V gene.

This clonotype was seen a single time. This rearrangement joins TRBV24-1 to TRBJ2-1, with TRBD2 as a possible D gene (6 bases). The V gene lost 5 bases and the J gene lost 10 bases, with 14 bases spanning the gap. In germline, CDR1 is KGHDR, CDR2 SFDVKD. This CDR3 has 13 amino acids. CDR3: CATSAWDFHEQFF. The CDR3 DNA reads TGTGCCACCAGTGCTTGGGACTTCCACGAGCAGTTCTTC.

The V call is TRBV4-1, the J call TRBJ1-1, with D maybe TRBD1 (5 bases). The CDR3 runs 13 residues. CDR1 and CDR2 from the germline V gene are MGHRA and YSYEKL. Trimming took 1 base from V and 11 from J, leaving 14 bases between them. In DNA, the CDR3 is TGCGCCAGCAGCCAAGGGGGCAGAATCGGCGCTTTCTTT. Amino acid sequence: CASSQGGRIGAFF.

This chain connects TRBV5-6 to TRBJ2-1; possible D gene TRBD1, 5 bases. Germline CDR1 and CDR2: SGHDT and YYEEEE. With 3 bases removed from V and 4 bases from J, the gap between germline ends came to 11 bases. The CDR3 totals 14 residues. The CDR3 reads CASSSRATYNEQFF. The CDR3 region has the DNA TGTGCCAGCAGCTCCAGGGCTACGTACAATGAGCAGTTCTTC.

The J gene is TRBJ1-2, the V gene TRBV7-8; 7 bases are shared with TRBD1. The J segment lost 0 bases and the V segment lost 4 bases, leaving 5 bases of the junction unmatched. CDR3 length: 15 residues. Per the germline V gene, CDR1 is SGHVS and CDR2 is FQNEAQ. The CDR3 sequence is CASSSRDRANYGYTF. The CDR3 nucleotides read TGTGCCAGCAGCTCCCGGGACAGAGCTAACTATGGCTACACCTTC.

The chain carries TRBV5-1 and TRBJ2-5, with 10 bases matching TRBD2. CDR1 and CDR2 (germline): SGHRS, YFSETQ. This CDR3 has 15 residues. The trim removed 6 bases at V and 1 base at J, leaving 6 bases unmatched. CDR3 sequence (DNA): TGCGCCAGCAACAGACTAGCGGGCCTCCAAGAGACCCAGTACTTC. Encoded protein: CASNRLAGLQETQYF.

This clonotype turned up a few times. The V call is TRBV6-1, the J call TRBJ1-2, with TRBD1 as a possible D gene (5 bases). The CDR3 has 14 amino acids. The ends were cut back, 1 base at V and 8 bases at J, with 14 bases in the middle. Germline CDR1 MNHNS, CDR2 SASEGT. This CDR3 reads CASSEGGGPTGYTF. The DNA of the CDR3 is TGTGCCAGCAGTGAAGGGGGCGGCCCCACAGGCTACACCTTC.

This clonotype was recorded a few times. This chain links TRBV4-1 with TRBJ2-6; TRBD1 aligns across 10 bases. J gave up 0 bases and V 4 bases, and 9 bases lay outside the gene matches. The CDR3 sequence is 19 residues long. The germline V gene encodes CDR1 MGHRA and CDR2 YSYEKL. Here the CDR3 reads CASSLAGTGAFSGANVLTF. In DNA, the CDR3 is TGCGCCAGCAGCCTTGCCGGGACAGGGGCATTCTCTGGGGCCAACGTCCTGACTTTC.

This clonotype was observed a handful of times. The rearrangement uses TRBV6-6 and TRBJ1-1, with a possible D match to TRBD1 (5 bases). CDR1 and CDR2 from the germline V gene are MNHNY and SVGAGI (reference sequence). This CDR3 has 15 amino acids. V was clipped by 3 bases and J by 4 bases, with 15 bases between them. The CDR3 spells CASSYGQKGTTEAFF. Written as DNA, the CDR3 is TGTGCCAGCAGTTATGGACAAAAAGGGACCACTGAAGCTTTCTTT.

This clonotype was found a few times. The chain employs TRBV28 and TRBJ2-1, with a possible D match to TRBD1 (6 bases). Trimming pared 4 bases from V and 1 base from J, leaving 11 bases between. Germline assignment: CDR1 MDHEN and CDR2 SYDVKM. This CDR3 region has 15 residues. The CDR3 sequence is CASSSQGRSYNEQFF. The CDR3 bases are TGTGCCAGCAGTTCTCAGGGGCGGTCCTACAATGAGCAGTTCTTC.

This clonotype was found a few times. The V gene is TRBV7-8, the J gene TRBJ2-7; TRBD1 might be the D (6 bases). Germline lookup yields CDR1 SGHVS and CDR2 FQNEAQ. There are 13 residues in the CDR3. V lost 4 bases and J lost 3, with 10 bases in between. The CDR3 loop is CASSSGHFYEQYV. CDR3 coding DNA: TGTGCCAGCAGCTCGGGACACTTCTACGAGCAGTACGTC.

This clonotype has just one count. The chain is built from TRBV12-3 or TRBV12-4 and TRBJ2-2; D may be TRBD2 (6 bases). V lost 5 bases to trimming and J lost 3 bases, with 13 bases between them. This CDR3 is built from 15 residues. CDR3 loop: CASSLYGGYTGELFF. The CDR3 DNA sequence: TGTGCCAGCAGTCTGTACGGGGGTTACACCGGGGAGCTGTTTTTT.

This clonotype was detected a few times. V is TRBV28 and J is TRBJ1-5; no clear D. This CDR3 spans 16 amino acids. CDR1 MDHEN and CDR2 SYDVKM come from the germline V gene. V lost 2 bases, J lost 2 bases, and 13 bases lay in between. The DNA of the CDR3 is TGTGCCAGCAGTTTAAAGCTGGGAGTCGGCAATCAGCCCCAGCATTTT. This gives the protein CASSLKLGVGNQPQHF.

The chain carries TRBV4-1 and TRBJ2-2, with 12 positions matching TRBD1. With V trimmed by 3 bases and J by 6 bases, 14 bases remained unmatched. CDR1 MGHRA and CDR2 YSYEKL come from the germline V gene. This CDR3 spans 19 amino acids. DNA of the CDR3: TGCGCCAGCAGCCAGACCTCCGGGACAGGGGGCGTGAGCGCCGGGGAGCTGTTTTTT. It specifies CASSQTSGTGGVSAGELFF.

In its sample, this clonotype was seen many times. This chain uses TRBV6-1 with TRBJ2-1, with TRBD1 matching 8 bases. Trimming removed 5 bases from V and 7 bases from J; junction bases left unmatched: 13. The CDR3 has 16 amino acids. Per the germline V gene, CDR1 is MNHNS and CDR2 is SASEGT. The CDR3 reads CASSPMIRGPVNEQFF. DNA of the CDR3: TGTGCCAGCAGTCCCATGATCAGGGGGCCCGTAAATGAGCAGTTCTTC.